The 10 T cell receptor beta chains given below trace back to one sample, sequenced in a study of blood T cell repertoires in COVID-19. Libraries were prepared by immunoSEQ multiplex PCR; TCRdb keeps only in-frame clonotypes and omits some of them. This sample has approximately 220,000 clones, with about 86% found just once. Sequencing was carried out using PBMCs or T cells enriched from blood (not recorded which). Every receptor here comes from a woman aged 40-49 years with acute COVID-19.

This clone was seen more than once but under ten times. This chain joins TRBV6-1 and TRBJ2-7, with a weak D call TRBD2 (7 bases). The ends were cut back, 2 bases at V and 4 bases at J, with 15 bases in the middle. CDR1 and CDR2 (germline): MNHNS, SASEGT. The CDR3 contains 15 residues. CDR3 nucleotides: TGTGCCAGCAGTGAACCCGGGGGGCGCGGGTACGAGCAGTACTTC. The encoded protein is CASSEPGGRGYEQYF.

The chain recombines TRBV9 with TRBJ1-1; no definite D call. The length of the CDR3 is 13 residues. Germline V lookup: CDR1 SGDLS, CDR2 YYNGEE. V was pared by 0 bases and J by 7 bases, with 10 bases between. The CDR3 nucleotides are TGTGCCAGCAGCGTAGGGGGAGGAGGTGAAGCTTTCTTT. Its protein is CASSVGGGGEAFF.

The chain employs TRBV7-9 and TRBJ1-5; unclear D gene. The V end was cut by 11 bases, the J end by 0 bases, with 17 bases between. There are 15 residues in the CDR3. Germline V lookup: CDR1 SEHNR, CDR2 FQNEAQ (reference sequence). The CDR3 nucleotides are TGTGCCGAACGGTCGGGAACTTATAGCAATCAGCCCCAGCATTTT. It translates to CAERSGTYSNQPQHF.

V gene TRBV6-5 combines with J gene TRBJ1-2, with D possibly matching TRBD1 (5 bases). Germline V gene sequence: CDR1 MNHEY, CDR2 SVGAGI. The germline V and J ends were trimmed by 11 bases and 3 bases, with 13 bases remaining between them. This CDR3 has 12 amino acids. The CDR3 DNA reads TGTGCCGCACGGGACTCAGACTATGGCTACACCTTC. This sequence encodes CAARDSDYGYTF.

The chain uses TRBV7-2 and TRBJ2-1; 7 nucleotides align to TRBD2. CDR1 SGHTA and CDR2 FQGNSA come from the germline V gene. V gave up 0 bases and J gave up 10 bases; unmatched junction bases: 9. The CDR3 extends over 15 amino acids. CDR3 sequence (DNA): TGTGCCAGCAGCTTAGCTCGCCCCGGGGGGTCGGAGCAGTTCTTC. This translates into CASSLARPGGSEQFF.

J is TRBJ2-7 and V is TRBV3-1 (or the pseudogene TRBV3-2); possibly TRBD1 for D (5 bases). CDR3 length: 17 amino acids. Trimming pared 0 bases from V and 3 bases from J, leaving 18 bases between. Germline-derived CDR1 and CDR2 are LGHDT and YNNKEL (reference sequence). The CDR3 loop reads CASSQDFTGEKNYEQYF. CDR3 coding DNA: TGTGCCAGCAGCCAAGATTTCACAGGCGAGAAAAACTACGAGCAGTACTTC.

The chain joins TRBV10-2 to TRBJ2-1; TRBD2 might be the D (5 bases). CDR1 is WSHSY, CDR2 SAAADI, per germline. The CDR3 covers 16 residues. Trimming pared 3 bases from V and 3 bases from J, leaving 15 bases between. CDR3 coding DNA: TGCGCCAGCAGTGATTTGGTGGGCGGAGGCTACAATGAGCAGTTCTTC. Its translation: CASSDLVGGGYNEQFF.

This chain connects TRBV28 to TRBJ2-1; 9 positions agree with TRBD2. The V segment lost 7 bases and the J segment 9 bases; nucleotides outside the gene matches: 16. In germline, CDR1 is MDHEN, CDR2 SYDVKM. The CDR3 covers 16 residues. The CDR3 nucleotides read TGTGCCAGCACCCCCTGGGGCGGGAGGGCCAAGGGTGAGCAGTTCTTC. Its protein product is CASTPWGGRAKGEQFF.

This rearrangement joins TRBV6-6 to TRBJ1-1, with D perhaps matching TRBD1 (5 bases). CDR1 MNHNY and CDR2 SVGAGI come from the germline V gene (reference sequence). Trimming shortened V by 6 bases and J by 0 bases, and 11 bases separated the two germline ends. The CDR3 is 14 residues long. CDR3 residues: CASSRGELNTEAFF. The DNA of the CDR3 is TGTGCCAGCAGCCGAGGGGAGCTGAACACTGAAGCTTTCTTT.

V is TRBV11-2 and J is TRBJ1-3; D possibly corresponds to TRBD1 (6 bases). This CDR3 is built from 12 residues. V shed 7 bases and J shed 10 bases, with 14 bases lying between them. Germline V gene sequence: CDR1 SGHAT, CDR2 FQNNGV. The CDR3 sequence is CASTEGGGTIYF. CDR3 nucleotides: TGTGCCAGCACCGAGGGGGGGGGAACCATATATTTT.